This is a list of T cell receptor beta chains from one sample in a study of blood T cells in healthy people across ages. TCRdb re-called the 5' RACE reads with MiXCR, one entry per CDR3 protein. In the table there are hundreds of thousands of distinct CDR3 sequences, under 55% of which are singletons. The sequenced sample was blood. The origin of the receptors is a man of 80 years or more in good health. CDR3s include the opening cysteine and the closing phenylalanine or tryptophan. D genes are given only for firm matches. Size is omitted from some rows. Given values are once, few, many or a class for expanded clones.

V gene: TRBV2
D gene: -
clone size: many
J gene: TRBJ2-3
CDR3 protein: CASSVGPAGADTQYF
CDR3 DNA: TGTGCCAGCAGCGTGGGACCCGCCGGGGCAGATACGCAGTATTTT

V gene: TRBV6-6
D gene: -
clone size: few
J gene: TRBJ2-7
CDR3 protein: CASRPFLDSRYEQYF
CDR3 DNA: TGTGCCAGCAGGCCCTTCCTGGACAGCCGCTACGAGCAGTACTTC

V gene: TRBV7-9
D gene: TRBD2
clone size: -
J gene: TRBJ2-3
CDR3 protein: CASSLAWGGEEQYF
CDR3 DNA: TGTGCCAGCAGCTTAGCGTGGGGGGGTGAGGAGCAGTATTTT

V gene: TRBV20-1
D gene: -
clone size: -
J gene: TRBJ2-7
CDR3 protein: CSASLTGLPEQYF
CDR3 DNA: TGCAGTGCCTCCCTGACAGGACTCCCCGAGCAGTACTTC

V gene: TRBV4-3
D gene: -
clone size: few
J gene: TRBJ2-2
CDR3 protein: CASSQDGPDTGELFF
CDR3 DNA: TGCGCCAGCAGCCAAGATGGCCCAGATACCGGGGAGCTGTTTTTT

V gene: TRBV7-2
D gene: -
clone size: many
J gene: TRBJ2-3
CDR3 protein: CASSPYTDTQYF
CDR3 DNA: TGTGCCAGCAGTCCTTACACAGATACGCAGTATTTT

V gene: TRBV15
D gene: -
clone size: -
J gene: TRBJ2-6
CDR3 protein: CATSRGQPGANVLTF
CDR3 DNA: TGTGCCACCAGCAGAGGACAGCCCGGGGCCAACGTCCTGACTTTC

V gene: TRBV27
D gene: -
clone size: -
J gene: TRBJ1-4
CDR3 protein: CASKEGSTTNEKLFF
CDR3 DNA: TGTGCCAGTAAAGAGGGGAGCACAACTAATGAAAAACTGTTTTTT

V gene: TRBV7-6
D gene: -
clone size: -
J gene: TRBJ2-1
CDR3 protein: CASSLQAPGANNEQFF
CDR3 DNA: TGTGCCAGCAGCTTACAGGCCCCCGGGGCTAACAATGAGCAGTTCTTC

V gene: TRBV9
D gene: -
clone size: few
J gene: TRBJ2-7
CDR3 protein: CASSVGTSRIYEQYF
CDR3 DNA: TGTGCCAGCAGCGTAGGAACTAGCCGTATTTACGAGCAGTACTTC

V gene: TRBV20-1
D gene: TRBD2
clone size: few
J gene: TRBJ2-1
CDR3 protein: CSAPKGSGTSVEQFF
CDR3 DNA: TGCAGTGCCCCTAAGGGCTCCGGGACTAGCGTTGAGCAGTTCTTC

V gene: TRBV12-3/TRBV12-4
D gene: -
clone size: -
J gene: TRBJ1-1
CDR3 protein: CASSLVNRRAFF
CDR3 DNA: TGTGCCAGCAGTTTGGTCAACCGTCGAGCTTTCTTT

V gene: TRBV6-2/TRBV6-3
D gene: -
clone size: -
J gene: TRBJ2-1
CDR3 protein: CASIYSLMSNEQFF
CDR3 DNA: TGTGCCAGCATTTACTCGCTTATGTCCAATGAGCAGTTCTTC

V gene: TRBV12-5
D gene: TRBD2
clone size: few
J gene: TRBJ2-7
CDR3 protein: CASGLADLWTSGGHSYEQYF
CDR3 DNA: TGTGCTAGTGGTTTGGCCGACTTGTGGACTAGCGGGGGGCATTCCTACGAGCAGTACTTC

V gene: TRBV7-2
D gene: TRBD2
clone size: few
J gene: TRBJ2-1
CDR3 protein: CASSLAPLAGAYNEQFF
CDR3 DNA: TGTGCCAGCAGCTTAGCCCCTTTAGCGGGGGCCTACAATGAGCAGTTCTTC

V gene: TRBV3-1
D gene: -
clone size: -
J gene: TRBJ2-7
CDR3 protein: CASSQDRSSTYEQYF
CDR3 DNA: TGTGCCAGCAGCCAAGATAGGTCCAGCACCTACGAGCAGTACTTC

V gene: TRBV29-1
D gene: TRBD1
clone size: -
J gene: TRBJ1-2
CDR3 protein: CSVERGQGNGYTF
CDR3 DNA: TGCAGCGTTGAAAGGGGACAGGGTAATGGCTACACCTTC

V gene: TRBV24-1
D gene: TRBD1
clone size: -
J gene: TRBJ2-5
CDR3 protein: CATSVWQGVQETQYF
CDR3 DNA: TGTGCCACCAGTGTCTGGCAGGGGGTCCAAGAGACCCAGTACTTC

V gene: TRBV28
D gene: -
clone size: -
J gene: TRBJ2-6
CDR3 protein: CASLRPSGANVLTF
CDR3 DNA: TGTGCCAGCCTCCGCCCTTCTGGGGCCAACGTCCTGACTTTC

V gene: TRBV20-1
D gene: TRBD2
clone size: few
J gene: TRBJ2-4
CDR3 protein: CSASSLAGGPLAKNIQYF
CDR3 DNA: TGCAGTGCTAGTTCGCTAGCGGGAGGCCCCCTAGCCAAAAACATTCAGTACTTC

V gene: TRBV5-1
D gene: TRBD2
clone size: -
J gene: TRBJ2-1
CDR3 protein: CASSLNIAGGGNEQFF
CDR3 DNA: TGCGCCAGCAGCTTGAATATTGCGGGAGGGGGTAATGAGCAGTTCTTC

V gene: TRBV4-3
D gene: TRBD2
clone size: once
J gene: TRBJ2-1
CDR3 protein: CASSQGGGATGEQFF
CDR3 DNA: TGCGCCAGCAGCCAAGGCGGGGGGGCCACGGGTGAGCAGTTCTTC

V gene: TRBV5-1
D gene: -
clone size: -
J gene: TRBJ2-7
CDR3 protein: CASTLREGTVQYF
CDR3 DNA: TGCGCCAGCACCCTCCGAGAGGGCACAGTACAGTACTTC

V gene: TRBV7-2
D gene: TRBD1
clone size: once
J gene: TRBJ1-2
CDR3 protein: CASSVTGVDGYTF
CDR3 DNA: TGTGCCAGCAGCGTCACAGGGGTGGATGGCTACACCTTC

V gene: TRBV20-1
D gene: TRBD1
clone size: -
J gene: TRBJ2-3
CDR3 protein: CSAWTGAFTDTQYF
CDR3 DNA: TGCAGTGCTTGGACAGGGGCCTTCACAGATACGCAGTATTTT

V gene: TRBV4-3
D gene: TRBD2
clone size: -
J gene: TRBJ2-1
CDR3 protein: CASSQDLTSSDEQFF
CDR3 DNA: TGCGCCAGCAGCCAAGATCTGACTAGCTCCGATGAGCAGTTCTTC

V gene: TRBV12-3/TRBV12-4
D gene: -
clone size: few
J gene: TRBJ2-5
CDR3 protein: CASTGRRGGVETQYF
CDR3 DNA: TGTGCCAGCACGGGGCGTCGAGGTGGGGTAGAGACCCAGTACTTC

V gene: TRBV7-8
D gene: -
clone size: -
J gene: TRBJ2-7
CDR3 protein: CASSLRAGYYEQYF
CDR3 DNA: TGTGCCAGCAGCTTACGAGCTGGATACTACGAGCAGTACTTC

V gene: TRBV3-1
D gene: -
clone size: -
J gene: TRBJ2-4
CDR3 protein: CASSQGDGTINIQYF
CDR3 DNA: TGTGCCAGCAGCCAAGGAGACGGTACAATAAACATTCAGTACTTC

V gene: TRBV5-1
D gene: -
clone size: many
J gene: TRBJ1-1
CDR3 protein: CASSFGTNTEAFF
CDR3 DNA: TGCGCCAGCAGCTTTGGGACGAACACTGAAGCTTTCTTT

V gene: TRBV20-1
D gene: -
clone size: -
J gene: TRBJ2-7
CDR3 protein: CSASVGYEQYF
CDR3 DNA: TGCAGTGCTAGCGTCGGCTACGAGCAGTACTTC

V gene: TRBV6-6
D gene: TRBD1
clone size: many
J gene: TRBJ1-1
CDR3 protein: CASSTKDRGLAEAFF
CDR3 DNA: TGTGCCAGCAGTACTAAGGACAGGGGGCTCGCTGAAGCTTTCTTT

V gene: TRBV28
D gene: TRBD2
clone size: -
J gene: TRBJ2-7
CDR3 protein: CASSTASGSVDEQYF
CDR3 DNA: TGTGCCAGCAGTACCGCTAGCGGGAGCGTAGACGAGCAGTACTTC

V gene: TRBV29-1
D gene: -
clone size: -
J gene: TRBJ2-7
CDR3 protein: CSVGGLGGAYEQYF
CDR3 DNA: TGCAGCGTTGGTGGGCTGGGGGGTGCCTACGAGCAGTACTTC

V gene: TRBV7-2
D gene: TRBD1
clone size: -
J gene: TRBJ2-7
CDR3 protein: CASSKRTGGPYNEQYF
CDR3 DNA: TGTGCCAGCAGCAAACGGACAGGGGGCCCCTACAATGAGCAGTACTTC